A selection of T cell receptor beta chains follows, all from one sample in a study of blood T cell repertoires in COVID-19. TCRdb's copy holds only in-frame clones and misses some; the assay was immunoSEQ multiplex PCR. This sample has hundreds of thousands of clones, with about 86% found just once. What was sequenced was PBMCs or T cells enriched from blood (not recorded which). These receptors all come from a woman aged 45-65 years who had recovered from COVID-19. Both conserved end residues are part of each CDR3. A D gene is named only where the DNA matches it firmly. The listing skips clone size in some rows; elsewhere it reads once, few, many or a size class.

size	V	J	D	CDR3	DNA
NA	TRBV19	TRBJ2-2	NA	CASSGTGRHTGELFF	TGTGCCAGTAGTGGTACAGGGCGACACACCGGGGAGCTGTTTTTT
NA	TRBV7-9	TRBJ1-3	NA	CASRSNPRDGGNTIYF	TGTGCCAGCAGATCAAACCCTCGGGATGGTGGAAACACCATATATTTT
NA	TRBV6-2/TRBV6-3	TRBJ1-5	NA	CASSFFGGNQPQHF	TGTGCCAGCAGTTTTTTTGGGGGGAATCAGCCCCAGCATTTT
NA	TRBV11-2	TRBJ1-1	NA	CASSSQGGSLGAFF	TGTGCCAGCAGCTCCCAGGGTGGATCCTTGGGAGCTTTCTTT
NA	TRBV24-1	TRBJ2-3	NA	CATSERDFDTDTQYF	TGTGCCACCAGTGAGCGGGACTTCGACACAGATACGCAGTATTTT
few	TRBV5-1	TRBJ1-2	TRBD1	CASSRGTGDYGYTF	TGCGCCAGCAGCAGAGGGACAGGGGACTATGGCTACACCTTC
NA	TRBV27	TRBJ2-5	TRBD2	CASSSEPPSLAELKTQYF	TGTGCCAGCAGTTCCGAACCACCCTCACTAGCGGAGTTAAAGACCCAGTACTTC
once	TRBV19	TRBJ2-1	TRBD2	CASRTFRTSGGTTYNEQFF	TGTGCCAGTAGGACCTTCCGGACTAGCGGGGGTACTACCTACAATGAGCAGTTCTTC
once	TRBV7-8	TRBJ1-1	NA	CASSLAYGENTEAFF	TGTGCCAGCAGCTTAGCTTACGGGGAGAACACTGAAGCTTTCTTT
few	TRBV27	TRBJ2-1	NA	CASRGPSYNEQFF	TGTGCCAGCAGGGGGCCTAGCTACAATGAGCAGTTCTTC
NA	TRBV6-6	TRBJ1-2	NA	CASSFGYGYTF	TGTGCCAGCAGTTTCGGCTATGGCTACACCTTC
NA	TRBV4-3	TRBJ2-7	NA	CASSPSPEGYEQYF	TGCGCCAGCAGCCCAAGTCCGGAGGGCTACGAGCAGTACTTC
once	TRBV5-5	TRBJ1-2	NA	CASRPWGGGDGYTF	TGTGCCAGCAGACCGTGGGGGGGCGGAGATGGCTACACCTTC
NA	TRBV28	TRBJ1-4	NA	CASSFAGGGNEKLFF	TGTGCCAGCAGTTTTGCGGGGGGGGGTAATGAAAAACTGTTTTTT
NA	TRBV27	TRBJ1-2	NA	CASSPRREGYGYTF	TGTGCCAGCAGTCCCCGACGGGAGGGCTATGGCTACACCTTC
NA	TRBV19	TRBJ2-5	NA	CASSIMAGMSQETQYF	TGTGCCAGTAGTATCATGGCAGGGATGAGCCAAGAGACCCAGTACTTC
NA	TRBV7-2	TRBJ2-2	TRBD2	CASSPRLAGGLNTGELFF	TGTGCCAGCAGCCCCCGACTAGCGGGGGGGCTAAACACCGGGGAGCTGTTTTTT
NA	TRBV24-1	TRBJ2-1	NA	CATSDSTDSRQYNEQFF	TGTGCCACCAGTGACTCCACCGACTCGAGGCAATACAATGAGCAGTTCTTC
once	TRBV7-9	TRBJ1-2	TRBD1	CASSLVGQGWYGYTF	TGTGCCAGCAGCTTAGTCGGACAGGGATGGTATGGCTACACCTTC
NA	TRBV11-2	TRBJ1-5	NA	CASSFGGESNQPQHF	TGTGCCAGCAGCTTTGGGGGGGAAAGCAATCAGCCCCAGCATTTT
NA	TRBV2	TRBJ2-5	NA	CASSPRGAPQGAQYF	TGTGCCAGCAGCCCCCGCGGGGCCCCCCAAGGCGCCCAGTACTTC
NA	TRBV7-9	TRBJ2-3	TRBD1	CAPGEGQGPDTQYF	TGTGCCCCTGGGGAGGGACAGGGACCAGATACGCAGTATTTT
once	TRBV13	TRBJ2-7	NA	CATSEGSYEQYF	TGTGCCACCTCTGAGGGCTCCTACGAGCAGTACTTC
NA	TRBV27	TRBJ2-7	NA	CASSFTATYEQYF	TGTGCCAGCAGTTTTACAGCTACCTACGAGCAGTACTTC
NA	TRBV2	TRBJ1-2	NA	CASRGDMSGYTF	TGTGCCAGCAGGGGGGACATGAGCGGCTACACCTTC
NA	TRBV27	TRBJ1-2	NA	CASKAGINYGYTF	TGTGCCAGCAAAGCAGGGATTAACTATGGCTACACCTTC
once	TRBV4-1	TRBJ2-3	TRBD2	CASSSVAGEAADTQYF	TGCGCCAGCAGCTCGGTTGCGGGGGAGGCAGCAGATACGCAGTATTTT
NA	TRBV6-2/TRBV6-3	TRBJ2-5	TRBD2	CASSYAGGQETQYF	TGTGCCAGCAGTTATGCGGGGGGGCAGGAGACCCAGTACTTC
NA	TRBV1	TRBJ2-3	NA	CTSSQDIRGGSTDTQYF	TGCACCAGCAGCCAAGATATACGGGGGGGCAGCACAGATACGCAGTATTTT
NA	TRBV24-1	TRBJ2-7	TRBD2	CATEAGAYEQYF	TGTGCCACCGAGGCGGGGGCCTACGAGCAGTACTTC
NA	TRBV13	TRBJ1-2	NA	CASSLEPGEGYTF	TGTGCCAGCAGCTTAGAGCCAGGGGAGGGCTACACCTTC
NA	TRBV30	TRBJ1-6	NA	CAWTRKPGAGRSPLHF	TGTGCCTGGACCCGAAAGCCCGGGGCCGGGAGGTCACCCCTCCACTTT
NA	TRBV11-2	TRBJ2-7	NA	CASSPVGVGSYEQYF	TGTGCCAGCAGCCCCGTCGGGGTGGGGTCCTACGAGCAGTACTTC
NA	TRBV12-3/TRBV12-4	TRBJ2-3	NA	CASSSRDTQYF	TGTGCCAGCAGTTCACGGGATACGCAGTATTTT
NA	TRBV28	TRBJ2-7	NA	CASRAEWSSYEQYF	TGTGCCAGCAGGGCCGAGTGGAGCTCCTACGAGCAGTACTTC
NA	TRBV11-2	TRBJ1-4	NA	CASSLGQANEKLFF	TGTGCCAGCAGCTTAGGACAGGCGAATGAAAAACTGTTTTTT
NA	TRBV28	TRBJ1-4	NA	CASSTTWGPTNEKLFF	TGTGCCAGCAGTACAACCTGGGGGCCAACTAATGAAAAACTGTTTTTT
NA	TRBV15	TRBJ1-2	TRBD1	CATGWGQGNYGYTF	TGTGCCACGGGGTGGGGACAGGGGAACTATGGCTACACCTTC
NA	TRBV5-1	TRBJ2-5	TRBD2	CASSLALAGVRETQYF	TGCGCCAGCAGCTTGGCTCTAGCGGGGGTGAGAGAGACCCAGTACTTC
NA	TRBV7-2	TRBJ1-5	NA	CASSSQGMRQPQHF	TGTGCCAGCAGCTCACAGGGTATGAGGCAGCCCCAGCATTTT
NA	TRBV18	TRBJ1-1	TRBD1	CASSPLGQTNTEAFF	TGTGCCAGCTCACCACTGGGACAGACGAACACTGAAGCTTTCTTT
NA	TRBV6-5	TRBJ2-7	NA	CASSKGKGVGYEQYF	TGTGCCAGCAGTAAGGGAAAAGGGGTGGGGTACGAGCAGTACTTC
few	TRBV2	TRBJ2-7	TRBD1	CASSSPGQGHYEQYF	TGTGCCAGCAGTTCTCCGGGACAGGGACACTACGAGCAGTACTTC
few	TRBV4-1	TRBJ1-6	TRBD1	CASSHLQGKGSYNSPLHF	TGCGCCAGCAGCCATCTACAGGGGAAGGGCTCCTATAATTCACCCCTCCACTTT
NA	TRBV19	TRBJ1-6	TRBD1	CASSILPGGADSPLHF	TGTGCCAGTAGTATTCTACCAGGGGGCGCAGATTCACCCCTCCACTTT
NA	TRBV6-6	TRBJ1-5	NA	CASTDQSRLNQPQHF	TGTGCCAGCACCGACCAGAGCAGGCTCAATCAGCCCCAGCATTTT
NA	TRBV7-3	TRBJ1-1	TRBD1	CASSSDRDTEAFF	TGTGCCAGCAGCTCTGACAGGGACACTGAAGCTTTCTTT
NA	TRBV19	TRBJ1-1	NA	CASSQGLNTEAFF	TGTGCCAGTTCCCAGGGTTTGAACACTGAAGCTTTCTTT
NA	TRBV3-1/TRBV3-2	TRBJ2-7	NA	CASSLRGGYSYEQYF	TGTGCCAGCAGCCTCCGAGGGGGTTACTCCTACGAGCAGTACTTC
NA	TRBV27	TRBJ1-2	TRBD1	CASTEIGTGKSYTF	TGTGCCAGCACAGAGATTGGGACAGGAAAAAGCTACACCTTC
NA	TRBV15	TRBJ1-5	TRBD1	CATSPTTGMHQPQHF	TGTGCCACCAGCCCGACGACAGGGATGCATCAGCCCCAGCATTTT